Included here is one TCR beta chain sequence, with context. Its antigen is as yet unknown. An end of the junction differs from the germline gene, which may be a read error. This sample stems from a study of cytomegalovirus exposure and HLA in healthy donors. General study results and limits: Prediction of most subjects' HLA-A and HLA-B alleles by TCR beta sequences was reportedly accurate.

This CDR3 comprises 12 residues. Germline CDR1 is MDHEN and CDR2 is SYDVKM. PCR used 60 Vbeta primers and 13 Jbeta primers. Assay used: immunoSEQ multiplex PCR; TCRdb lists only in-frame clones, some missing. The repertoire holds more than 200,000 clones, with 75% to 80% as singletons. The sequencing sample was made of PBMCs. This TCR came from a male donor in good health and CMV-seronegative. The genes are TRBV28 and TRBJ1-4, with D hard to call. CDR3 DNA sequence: TGTGCCAGCACCCTATCGGGTGAAAAAATGTTTTTT. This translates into CASTLSGEKMFF.